Below are 24 T cell receptor beta chains sequenced from a single sample in a study of early T cells in non-severe SARS-CoV-2 infection. MiXCR, applied by TCRdb to the 5' RACE reads, yields one record per CDR3 protein. The sample contains 40,000 or so distinct CDR3 sequences, around 5.4% of which appear only once. The material sequenced was whole blood, taken at baseline. The receptors were sampled from an adult who was a healthcare worker with PCR-confirmed SARS-CoV-2 infection or an uninfected control (not recorded which).

This clonotype has just a few counts. The chain carries TRBV6-2 or TRBV6-3 and TRBJ2-7; D possibly matches TRBD1 or TRBD2 (5 bases each). The CDR3 spans 14 residues. Between the trimmed V and J ends, which lost 5 bases and 3 bases, there was a span of 14 bases. From germline, CDR1 is MNHEY and CDR2 SVGEGT. CDR3 DNA: TGTGCCAGCAGTGCCCGGGACGGTCTCTACGAGCAGTACTTC. It encodes CASSARDGLYEQYF.

This clonotype was found many times. This chain links TRBV6-6 with TRBJ2-6, with 10 bases matching TRBD1. Looked up from germline, CDR1 is MNHNY and CDR2 is SVGAGI (reference sequence). The CDR3 runs to 17 residues. With 6 bases clipped from V and 0 bases from J, the junction kept 5 bases outside the gene matches. CDR3 sequence (DNA): TGTGCCAGCAGGATGGGACAGGGGCTCTCTGGGGCCAACGTCCTGACTTTC. The encoded protein is CASRMGQGLSGANVLTF.

This clonotype was seen ten or more times. The V gene is TRBV19, the J gene TRBJ2-1; D is perhaps TRBD1 (6 bases). Germline V lookup: CDR1 LNHDA, CDR2 SQIVND (reference sequence). The V gene lost 4 bases and the J gene lost 7 bases, with 11 bases spanning the gap. CDR3 length: 13 amino acids. The CDR3 protein is CASSNTRGNEQFF. CDR3 in DNA: TGTGCCAGTAGTAACACTAGGGGGAATGAGCAGTTCTTC.

This clonotype was detected only a few times. This rearrangement joins TRBV5-1 to TRBJ2-5; 7 nucleotides match TRBD2. The junction had 4 bases not matched to a gene; V was cut back by 3 bases and J by 2 bases. This CDR3 comprises 14 residues. Germline CDR1 SGHRS, CDR2 YFSETQ. DNA of the CDR3: TGCGCCAGCAGCTCGACTAGCAGACAAGAGACCCAGTACTTC. Amino acid sequence: CASSSTSRQETQYF. Together with reference TRBV5-1 and TRBJ2-5, the CDR3 gives the full variable domain: KAGVTQTPRYLIKTRGQQVTLSCSPISGHRSVSWYQQTPGQGLQFLFEYFSETQRNKGNFPGRFSGRQFSNSRSEMNVSTLELGDSALYLCASSSTSRQETQYFGPGTRLLVL.

This clonotype has ten or more counts. J is TRBJ1-2 and V is TRBV5-6, with D unclear. The V gene lost 4 bases and the J gene lost 3 bases, with 13 bases spanning the gap. The CDR3 sequence is 14 residues long. In germline, CDR1 is SGHDT, CDR2 YYEEEE. CDR3 in DNA: TGTGCCAGCAGCATCCCCAGTGAGGACTATGGCTACACCTTC. Translating it yields CASSIPSEDYGYTF.

J is TRBJ2-5 and V is TRBV6-5, with no clear D. Germline CDR1 and CDR2: MNHEY and SVGAGI. The V gene lost 5 bases and the J gene lost 5 bases, with 12 bases spanning the gap. CDR3 length: 13 amino acids. CDR3: CASSPTMLETQYF. In DNA form, the CDR3 reads TGTGCCAGCAGTCCTACTATGTTGGAGACCCAGTACTTC.

The chain has TRBV6-2 or TRBV6-3 and TRBJ1-2; 8 bases map to TRBD1. Germline CDR1 and CDR2: MNHEY and SVGEGT. J was trimmed by 6 bases and V by 6 bases; bases with no gene match: 3. The CDR3 sequence is 12 residues long. CDR3 DNA sequence: TGTGCCAGCAGCGACAGGGGAGATGGCTACACCTTC. The encoded protein is CASSDRGDGYTF.

This clonotype showed up many times. The V call is TRBV3-1, the J call TRBJ1-1; 9 nucleotides align to TRBD1. This CDR3 is built from 14 residues. Per the germline V gene, CDR1 is LGHDT and CDR2 is YNNKEL (reference sequence). With V trimmed by 5 bases and J by 8 bases, 9 bases remained unmatched. The CDR3 is CASSFSLGQGEAFF. The CDR3 bases are TGTGCCAGCAGCTTCTCCCTTGGACAGGGGGAAGCTTTCTTT.

This clonotype was picked up many times. This chain joins TRBV20-1 and TRBJ2-1; 7 positions agree with TRBD2. The CDR3 loop spans 14 amino acids. Germline lookup yields CDR1 DFQATT and CDR2 SNEGSKA (reference sequence). Unmatched junction bases numbered 6, after V lost 3 bases and J lost 4 bases. Here the CDR3 DNA reads TGCAGTGCTAGGATCTCGGGGGGTTACAATGAGCAGTTCTTC. Protein: CSARISGGYNEQFF.

The chain combines TRBV10-1 with TRBJ2-3, with unresolved D. Germline V gives CDR1 WNHNN, CDR2 SYGVQD (reference sequence). This CDR3 region has 13 residues. V was clipped by 3 bases and J by 3 bases, with 7 bases between them. The CDR3 coding sequence is TGCGCCAGCAGTGACAGCCGGACAGATACGCAGTATTTT. Translating it yields CASSDSRTDTQYF.

The J gene is TRBJ2-7, the V gene TRBV5-1, with 12 positions matching TRBD2. Germline-derived CDR1 and CDR2 are SGHRS and YFSETQ. This CDR3 has 17 amino acids. Unmatched junction bases numbered 7, after V lost 0 bases and J lost 3 bases. The CDR3 sequence: CASSLGLAGEGNYEQYV. The DNA for the CDR3 is TGCGCCAGCAGCTTGGGACTAGCGGGAGAGGGGAACTACGAGCAGTACGTC.

The table lists this clonotype with many counts. V gene TRBV7-2 combines with J gene TRBJ2-6; tentative D call: TRBD2 (6 bases). The germline gives CDR1 SGHTA, CDR2 FQGNSA. Trimming removed 8 bases from V and 2 bases from J, with 10 bases in between. There are 14 residues in the CDR3. CDR3 nucleotide sequence: TGTGCCAGCTTGGGGGGAACTGGGGCCAACGTCCTGACTTTC. It specifies CASLGGTGANVLTF. Looking up the rest from reference TRBV7-2 and TRBJ2-6 gives the full variable domain: GAGVSQSPSNKVTEKGKDVELRCDPISGHTALYWYRQSLGQGLEFLIYFQGNSAPDKSGLPSDRFSAERTGGSVSTLTIQRTQQEDSAVYLCASLGGTGANVLTFGAGSRLTVL.

The sample holds many counts of this clonotype. The chain joins TRBV12-3 or TRBV12-4 to TRBJ2-7; maybe TRBD2 (6 bases). The CDR3 totals 15 residues. Trimming took 6 bases from V and 1 from J, leaving 16 bases between them. CDR3 DNA sequence: TGTGCCAGCAGCGCGGCGGGGAGTCGGTCCTACGAGCAGTACTTC. Translating gives CASSAAGSRSYEQYF.

Ten or more counts support this clonotype. The DNA for the CDR3 is TGCAGTGTACCCCCGACTAGCGGGCTCATCGAGCAGTACTTC. Translating it yields CSVPPTSGLIEQYF. This chain links TRBV20-1 with TRBJ2-7; 10 positions agree with TRBD2. V lost 7 bases to trimming and J lost 6 bases; unmatched junction nucleotides: 12. From germline, CDR1 is DFQATT and CDR2 SNEGSKA (reference sequence). The CDR3 is made up of 14 amino acids.

This clonotype was seen repeatedly, ten times or more. The rearrangement links TRBV7-2 to TRBJ1-1, with TRBD1 as a possible D gene (6 bases). Looked up from germline, CDR1 is SGHTA and CDR2 is FQGNSA. The CDR3 is made up of 12 amino acids. Trimming stripped 5 bases from V and 7 bases from J, with 11 bases between. CDR3 nucleotides: TGTGCCAGCAGCCAAGACAGGAATGAAGCTTTCTTT. Translation: CASSQDRNEAFF.

This chain links TRBV5-1 with TRBJ2-7, with D possibly being TRBD1 or TRBD2 (5 bases each). This CDR3 has 14 residues. Germline CDR1 reads SGHRS; CDR2 reads YFSETQ. Between the trimmed V and J ends, which lost 4 bases and 2 bases, there was a span of 13 bases. CDR3 in DNA: TGCGCCAGCAGCCCCAGGACGGGACCCTACGAGCAGTACTTC. Its translation is CASSPRTGPYEQYF. Based on the CDR3 plus reference TRBV5-1 and TRBJ2-7, the full variable domain is KAGVTQTPRYLIKTRGQQVTLSCSPISGHRSVSWYQQTPGQGLQFLFEYFSETQRNKGNFPGRFSGRQFSNSRSEMNVSTLELGDSALYLCASSPRTGPYEQYFGPGTRLTVT.

There are many counts of this clonotype. The rearrangement uses TRBV6-5 and TRBJ2-2; 9 bases fit TRBD2. CDR3 length: 15 residues. Germline CDR1 and CDR2: MNHEY and SVGAGI. V was clipped by 0 bases and J by 5 bases; unmatched bases: 1. CDR3: CASSYSAGGTGELFF. Written as DNA, the CDR3 is TGTGCCAGCAGTTACTCTGCGGGGGGGACCGGGGAGCTGTTTTTT.

This clonotype was seen at least ten times. V is TRBV19 and J is TRBJ2-3; 9 bases agree with TRBD1. The V gene end was trimmed by 7 bases and the J gene end by 8 bases; junction bases not matched to a gene: 7. The germline CDR1 and CDR2 sequences are LNHDA and SQIVND (reference sequence). This CDR3 is built from 13 residues. The CDR3 spells CASTPGQGTTQYF. The CDR3, as DNA: TGTGCCAGTACCCCGGGACAGGGCACTACGCAGTATTTT.

J is TRBJ2-5 and V is TRBV20-1, with TRBD2 matching over 14 bases. There are 18 residues in the CDR3. V dropped 3 bases and J dropped 4; count of bases not matched to a gene: 13. The V gene's germline CDR1 is DFQATT and CDR2 SNEGSKA (reference sequence). DNA for the CDR3: TGCAGTGCTAGGAAAACAAGACTAGCGGGAGGGCCTGGAGAGACCCAGTACTTC. Encoded protein: CSARKTRLAGGPGETQYF.

This clonotype showed up many times. This chain uses TRBV9 with TRBJ2-1; 12 bases match TRBD2. The CDR3 is 15 amino acids. Germline CDR1 and CDR2: SGDLS and YYNGEE. V dropped 3 bases and J dropped 4; count of bases not matched to a gene: 2. This chain's CDR3 is CASSEGLAGYNEQFF. The CDR3, as DNA: TGTGCCAGCAGCGAGGGACTAGCGGGTTACAATGAGCAGTTCTTC.

The table lists this clonotype with many counts. V gene TRBV29-1 combines with J gene TRBJ1-1; TRBD1 agrees at 12 bases. The CDR3 length is 14 residues. The germline V gene has CDR1 SQVTM and CDR2 ANQGSEA. J was trimmed by 6 bases and V by 6 bases; bases with no gene match: 8. Written as DNA, the CDR3 is TGCAGCGTCCTGGGACAGGGGGCGCTATCTGAAGCTTTCTTT. This encodes CSVLGQGALSEAFF.

This clonotype was seen repeatedly, ten times or more. V is TRBV6-1 and J is TRBJ1-1, with D maybe TRBD1 (5 bases). The CDR3 runs to 13 residues. In germline, CDR1 is MNHNS, CDR2 SASEGT. Between the trimmed V and J ends, which lost 11 bases and 0 bases, there was a span of 13 bases. The CDR3 nucleotides read TGTGCCGTATCGACAGAAATGAACACTGAAGCTTTCTTT. Amino acid sequence: CAVSTEMNTEAFF.

This clonotype was counted ten times or more. As DNA, the CDR3 is TGCGCCAGCAGCCCAGGGGGTACGGAGGAAAAACTGTTTTTT. Translated: CASSPGGTEEKLFF. The rearrangement joins TRBV5-1 to TRBJ1-4; 7 bases agree with TRBD1. Germline trimming cut 4 bases from V and 8 bases from J; bases unmatched to any gene: 8. The CDR3 consists of 14 residues. The germline CDR1 and CDR2 sequences are SGHRS and YFSETQ.

This clonotype occurred many times. The chain recombines TRBV19 with TRBJ1-1; D gene ambiguous. Deletions cut 7 bases from V and 7 bases from J, with 13 bases between. CDR1 and CDR2 from the germline V gene are LNHDA and SQIVND (reference sequence). This CDR3 is built from 12 residues. The CDR3 loop reads CASNTLIGEAFF. The CDR3 DNA sequence: TGTGCCAGTAACACCCTGATTGGTGAAGCTTTCTTT.